This T cell receptor beta chain was retrieved from a study of long-term antiretroviral therapy in people with HIV (dated by TCRdb to 2021 to 2024). At the level of the whole study: Collection of the earliest samples took place about a decade ahead of the 2015 WHO recommendation for immediate ART, at a time when ART was typically delayed until CD4 counts fell. This retrospective serial study examined whether starting ART and sustained HIV suppression were associated with changes in the composition and diversity of the TRB repertoire in peripheral blood. A total of fewer than 200 cryopreserved PBMC samples were contributed to the cohort by 30 adults with confirmed HIV infection, with samples collected serially over a mean of 6 years (range 1-12). About 35% of the 30 participants with HIV were female. No cross-contamination during QIAcube processing was seen in test extractions of a monoclonal T-cell line run alongside around 34 polyclonal samples.

This clone was seen only a few times. Its target antigen remains unknown. No much larger clone exists at a distance of one base, and base qualities are not known. The immunoSEQ hsTCRB v3.0 assay was used at survey level resolution to sequence the TRB variable region. TRB sequencing targeted a depth of roughly 40,000-55,000 T-cell genomes per sample. An Illumina MiSeq with a v3 150-cycle kit was used to sequence the pooled TRB libraries. The authors' analysis ran thus. Repertoire analysis ran in R within a reproducible Nextflow workflow covering QC, data transformation and analysis. LymphoSeq2, an R package for AIRR-Seq data exploration, was used to implement custom analyses. A handful of samples yielding fewer than 5000 total TRB sequences were excluded, leaving roughly 200 analyzed HIV repertoires. Among the roughly 200 retained HIV repertoires, 55 to 60 were collected before ART initiation and around 130 after ART initiation. Repertoires were downsampled to 5000 TRB nucleotide sequences, with summary statistics averaged over 100 downsampling iterations. TRB sequences were retained for analysis only if CDR3 regions of at least seven amino acids were present. Two measures captured diversity: a Shannon entropy-derived clonality score and the Gini coefficient. In the repertoire networks, any two of the top 5000 CDR3 amino acid sequences were linked whenever the two sequences differed by an edit distance of one. For TRB CDR3 amino acid sequences, GLIPH2 was used to predict antigen specificity groups and MHC restriction. Known CMV, EBV, HIV or tissue antigen associations were flagged by matching CDR3 amino acid sequences against VDJdb and McPAS-TCR. Pre-ART, post-ART and control groups were compared with Wilcoxon signed-rank tests and Holm-Bonferroni correction. The table was pulled from immuneACCESS by TCRdb, which kept in-frame rearrangements only. Such tables lose some clones; where checked, under half of the loss comes from unresolved V genes, and the rest has no known cause. V and J calls and clone size follow that table, whereas D and trimming were derived from the DNA. This sample lists 48,000 or so clones; under 90% were detected once. The ten largest clones capture roughly 3.2% of the sample.

Participants were included only if at least one PBMC sample before ART initiation and at least two post-ART samples were available. Every participant with HIV received treatment in the United States of America. Before DNA extraction, cryopreserved samples of roughly 0.9-11 million PBMC were thawed and washed. At the time of the earliest PBMC sample for each participant with HIV, ages ranged from about 23 to 60 years. PBMC samples were contributed by each participant from 1-4 timepoints before ART initiation and 2-8 timepoints after ART initiation, with a median of 7 samples. For every participant, serial HIV viral load, CD4+ T-cell count, ART history and demographic data were obtained. Using a Qiagen kit on a QIAcube, genomic DNA was extracted from unsorted PBMC, with samples processed in batches of 12. What the authors observed across the whole study: The repertoire was dominated across all time points by expanded TRB clones identified before ART initiation, although this dominance was seen to fluctuate and to decrease in many PLHIV after ART. Narrower CDR3 length ranges were observed in HIV repertoires than in controls, and an antigen-experienced repertoire with only a slight naive shift after ART was suggested by the network structure. Because cell numbers in pre-ART samples were limited, unsorted PBMC were profiled instead of sorted CD4+ and CD8+ T cells. Because PBMC availability was limited, only the TCR beta chain was sequenced, with no alpha chain pairing. No data were available on ART adherence, viral resistance or therapy changes, limiting inferences about post-ART repertoire changes. The samples span the years 2004 to 2017, and the ART regimens used at that time may not be as effective as current regimens. ART initiation was associated with a significant increase in TRB diversity, but diversity stayed significantly below transplant donor controls even after long-term ART.

CDR1 and CDR2 (SEHNR, FQNEAQ) derive from the germline V gene (reference sequence). The CDR3 runs 14 amino acids, cysteine and phenylalanine included. The entry retains the CDR3 DNA only, 42 bases that are in frame from base 1. Germline trimming amounts to 1 base on V and 6 bases on J, with 6 as the count of junction bases outside the gene matches. The sequence joins TRBV7-9 to TRBJ2-7; the central 7 bases match TRBD2. The sample consisted of unsorted PBMCs, taken 0.8 years after starting antiretroviral therapy. The clonotype was recovered from a woman aged 18-30 years with HIV. The DNA reads as follows: TGTGCCAGCAGCTTAGATGGGGAGGGCCCCGAGCAGTACTTC. Its amino acids are CASSLDGEGPEQYF.